Listed below are T cell receptor beta chains from one sample, sequenced in a study of cytomegalovirus exposure and HLA in healthy donors. The data were produced by immunoSEQ multiplex PCR, yet TCRdb's version contains in-frame clones alone and is incomplete. The table includes about 140,000 clones, about three quarters detected once. The source material was PBMCs. These receptors were obtained from a man aged 18 to 35 in good health and CMV-seronegative. Each CDR3 is given with its conserved first and last residue. The order of the fields is J gene, clone size, V gene, D gene, CDR3 DNA, CDR3 protein. D genes are given only for firm matches. Rows give clone size only sometimes, using once, few, many, or a class for an expanded clone.

>TRBJ1-1|NA|TRBV11-3|NA
TGTGCCACTGGTCAGGGGTTGAACACTGAAGCTTTCTTT
CATGQGLNTEAFF
>TRBJ2-4|once|TRBV30|NA
TGTGCCTGGAGTCCCACGGGGGTCCTCCAAAACATTCAGTACTTC
CAWSPTGVLQNIQYF
>TRBJ1-2|NA|TRBV18|NA
TGTGCCAGCTCACCACGGACAGCCGAAGCTAACTATGGCTACACCTTC
CASSPRTAEANYGYTF
>TRBJ2-5|NA|TRBV7-7|TRBD1
TGTGCCAGCAGCGCGGACAGGGGAGAGACCCAGTACTTC
CASSADRGETQYF
>TRBJ2-5|NA|TRBV6-6|NA
TGTGCCAGCACCGACGGAGGAAGGGAGACCCAGTACTTC
CASTDGGRETQYF
>TRBJ2-1|once|TRBV27|NA
TGTGCCAGCAGTGATCGGTACAATGAGCAGTTCTTC
CASSDRYNEQFF
>TRBJ1-4|NA|TRBV7-9|NA
TGTGCCAGCAGCTCCCGGACAGCCACCAGTTCAACTAATGAAAAACTGTTTTTT
CASSSRTATSSTNEKLFF
>TRBJ2-7|NA|TRBV7-2|NA
TGTGCCAGCAGCTTATCGGCAGGGAACTACGAGCAGTACTTC
CASSLSAGNYEQYF
>TRBJ2-1|NA|TRBV6-4|TRBD1
TGTGCCAGCAGTGACGGGACAGGGGGCAATGAGCAGTTCTTC
CASSDGTGGNEQFF
>TRBJ2-3|NA|TRBV6-1|TRBD2
TGTGCCAGCGGTGGGACTAGCGGGGGGGCAGGGGTCACAGATACGCAGTATTTT
CASGGTSGGAGVTDTQYF
>TRBJ1-5|NA|TRBV5-6|TRBD1
TGTGCCAGCAGCTTGGCAGGACAGGGGGTCCAGCCCCAGCATTTT
CASSLAGQGVQPQHF
>TRBJ1-2|NA|TRBV19|TRBD1
TGTGCCAGTAGTACGTCCGGGACAGGGCGTTCTAACTATGGCTACACCTTC
CASSTSGTGRSNYGYTF
>TRBJ2-5|NA|TRBV4-1|NA
TGCGCCAGCAGCCAAGACAGCAACAGAGAGACCCAGTACTTC
CASSQDSNRETQYF
>TRBJ2-2|NA|TRBV10-1|NA
TGCGCCAGCAGTGACAGGGACACCGGGGAGCTGTTTTTT
CASSDRDTGELFF
>TRBJ1-4|NA|TRBV2|TRBD1
TGTGCCAGCAGTTACAGGGGACTGGCTAATGAAAAACTGTTTTTT
CASSYRGLANEKLFF
>TRBJ2-3|NA|TRBV5-1|TRBD1
TGCGCCAGCAGCCACGGACAGGGAATCACAGATACGCAGTATTTT
CASSHGQGITDTQYF
>TRBJ2-7|NA|TRBV4-1|NA
TGCGCCAGCAGCCAAGATGAGGGCGGGACCTACGAGCAGTACTTC
CASSQDEGGTYEQYF
>TRBJ2-5|NA|TRBV29-1|TRBD1
TGCAGCGCGATACAGGGGGCCGCAGAGACCCAGTACTTC
CSAIQGAAETQYF
>TRBJ1-5|NA|TRBV21-1|NA
TGTGCCAGCAGCCAGGGGCTGATTCAGCCCCAGCATTTT
CASSQGLIQPQHF
>TRBJ1-3|NA|TRBV9|NA
TGTGCCAGCAGCGTAGAGAGACCGGGAGTCGGAAACACCATATATTTT
CASSVERPGVGNTIYF
>TRBJ1-2|NA|TRBV9|NA
TGTGCCAGCAGCGTAGTCCCCAGGGACTATGGCTACACCTTC
CASSVVPRDYGYTF
>TRBJ2-7|NA|TRBV5-1|NA
TGCGCCAGCAGCTTGCGGACAGTCTCCTACGAGCAGTACTTC
CASSLRTVSYEQYF
>TRBJ2-7|NA|TRBV6-5|TRBD1
TGTGCCAGCAGCTTCAGGGGGTACGAGCAGTACTTC
CASSFRGYEQYF
>TRBJ2-7|NA|TRBV25-1|NA
TGTGCCAGCAGTGACGAGGGCTACGAGCAGTACTTC
CASSDEGYEQYF
>TRBJ2-5|NA|TRBV19|NA
TGTGCCAGTAGGGAGAATCAAGAGACCCAGTACTTC
CASRENQETQYF
>TRBJ1-2|NA|TRBV19|TRBD1
TGTGCCAGTAGTCCCACCGGGACAGGGAATCTATATGGCTACACCTTC
CASSPTGTGNLYGYTF
>TRBJ2-1|few|TRBV18|TRBD1
TGTGCCAGCTCACCCGACAGGGTTGACTACAATGAGCAGTTCTTC
CASSPDRVDYNEQFF
>TRBJ2-1|NA|TRBV19|TRBD2
TGTGCCAGTAAGGTGGCGGGGGTCTCCTACAATGAGCAGTTCTTC
CASKVAGVSYNEQFF
>TRBJ1-2|NA|TRBV7-9|NA
TGTGCCAGCACCAATCTGGTGGGGCCTGGGGCCTATGGCTACACCTTC
CASTNLVGPGAYGYTF
>TRBJ1-2|few|TRBV11-3|TRBD1
TGTGCCAGCAGCTCCCGGGACAGCCGCCCCTATGGCTACACCTTC
CASSSRDSRPYGYTF
>TRBJ2-7|NA|TRBV11-3|NA
TGTGCCAGCAGCTTAGACGGGGTACTCTACGAGCAGTACTTC
CASSLDGVLYEQYF
>TRBJ2-7|NA|TRBV6-6|NA
TGTGCCAGCAGTTTTGAGAGGGTGCCCTACGAGCAGTACTTC
CASSFERVPYEQYF
>TRBJ2-1|NA|TRBV25-1|TRBD1
TGTGCCAGCAGATGGACAGGGTTCGATGAGCAGTTCTTC
CASRWTGFDEQFF
>TRBJ1-2|NA|TRBV5-1|TRBD1
TGCGCCAGCAGGAGCGGACAGGGGCTGAACTATGGCTACACCTTC
CASRSGQGLNYGYTF
>TRBJ2-3|NA|TRBV5-8|NA
TGTGCCAGCAGCTTCGGGTCTATCCCCTCAGATACGCAGTATTTT
CASSFGSIPSDTQYF
>TRBJ1-2|NA|TRBV28|NA
TGTGCCAGCAGTTTTGGGACTCCCTCCGGGGGCTACACCTTC
CASSFGTPSGGYTF
>TRBJ2-1|NA|TRBV7-8|NA
TGTGCCAGCAGCTTTGGTAGCTCCTACAATGAGCAGTTCTTC
CASSFGSSYNEQFF
>TRBJ1-1|NA|TRBV19|NA
TGTGCCAGTAGAAGTCAGGGGAATGAAGCTTTCTTT
CASRSQGNEAFF